This TCR beta chain was recovered during a study of vaccination and CD4 T cells after COVID-19. To note about this clonotype: The antigen remains undetermined.

Treatment: approximately 9-day PBMC culture with coronavirus spike peptide pools or control peptides (ViraFEST assay). Study outcomes and limitations: Convalescent patients' median share of reactive clones seen only post-vaccination was over 65%.

Once obtained from cultured CD4+ T cells, the DNA was sequenced using the Oncomine TCR Beta short-read assay. Using the QIAamp micro DNA kit, genomic DNA was extracted from the CD4+ T cells that had been cultured. TCRdb re-called the PCR reads through MiXCR, storing one row per CDR3 protein. The sample has about 4,500 distinct CDR3 sequences, around 48% seen once. Germline loops: CDR1 ENHRY, CDR2 SYGVKD. The CDR3 is 17 amino acids. V trimming: 2 bases; J trimming: 0 bases; junction bases outside the gene matches: 5. This receptor was identified in a human donor who had recovered from COVID-19. The specimen sequenced was CD4+ T cells from blood, cultured in vitro. The genes are TRBV10-3 and TRBJ1-5; 9 nucleotides match TRBD1. The CDR3 DNA is TGTGCCATCAGTGAGCAGGGACAGGGTTTTAGCAATCAGCCCCAGCATTTT. Protein product: CAISEQGQGFSNQPQHF.